A single sample gave rise to the 14 T cell receptor beta chains below, sequenced in a study of early T cells in non-severe SARS-CoV-2 infection. In TCRdb, the 5' RACE reads were re-called with MiXCR into one record per CDR3 protein. The data contain more than 65,000 distinct CDR3 sequences, around 13% of them singletons. Sequenced input: whole blood. The receptor source for this set is an adult who was a healthcare worker with PCR-confirmed SARS-CoV-2 infection or an uninfected control (not recorded which).

This chain joins TRBV11-2 and TRBJ2-7, with D uncertain. V gave up 5 bases and J gave up 7 bases, with 15 bases separating them. CDR1 and CDR2 from the germline V gene are SGHAT and FQNNGV. The length of the CDR3 is 13 residues. The CDR3 DNA reads as TGTGCCAGCAGCCGTTCGCCTGTGGGGGAGCAGTACTTC. Translation gives CASSRSPVGEQYF.

This clonotype was seen ten or more times. This chain joins TRBV5-1 and TRBJ2-2, with 9 nucleotides matching TRBD2. CDR1 is SGHRS and CDR2 is YFSETQ in the germline V gene. The CDR3 has 16 residues. V trimming: 3 bases; J trimming: 2 bases; junction bases outside the gene matches: 5. The CDR3 is CASSSASGVNTGELFF. CDR3 coding DNA: TGCGCCAGCAGCTCCGCTAGCGGGGTAAACACCGGGGAGCTGTTTTTT.

This clonotype was seen only a few times. The chain uses TRBV29-1 and TRBJ2-7; 8 bases agree with TRBD1. V shed 4 bases, J shed 7 bases, and the junction held 6 bases outside the gene matches. CDR1 is SQVTM and CDR2 is ANQGSEA in the germline V gene. This CDR3 is built from 12 residues. This CDR3 is CSVVPGQEEQYF. CDR3 nucleotides: TGCAGCGTTGTTCCGGGACAGGAGGAGCAGTACTTC.

In this sample, this clonotype turned up a few times. The rearrangement links TRBV9 to TRBJ1-6; the match to TRBD1 covers 9 bases. The germline CDR1 and CDR2 sequences are SGDLS and YYNGEE. The CDR3 spans 14 residues. J lost 10 bases, V lost 2 bases, and 4 bases had no gene match. The CDR3 DNA reads as TGTGCCAGCAGCGTCAGGACAGGGGACTCACCCCTCCACTTT. Protein sequence: CASSVRTGDSPLHF.

Many counts were recorded for this clonotype. The rearrangement joins TRBV20-1 to TRBJ1-4, with TRBD1 as a possible D gene (6 bases). Germline lookup yields CDR1 DFQATT and CDR2 SNEGSKA (reference sequence). The CDR3 sequence is 13 residues long. The V and J ends lost 4 bases and 3 bases respectively, with 9 bases between them. CDR3 nucleotides: TGCAGTGCTAAGCAGGGGCCTAATGAAAAACTGTTTTTT. Its protein is CSAKQGPNEKLFF.

This clonotype has a handful of counts. This CDR3 is CASAIQSSYEQYF. The CDR3 region has the DNA TGTGCCAGCGCGATACAGAGCTCCTACGAGCAGTACTTC. V gene TRBV19 combines with J gene TRBJ2-7; D is unresolved. V lost 9 bases and J 0 bases, leaving 12 bases between the germline ends. From germline, CDR1 is LNHDA and CDR2 SQIVND (reference sequence). This CDR3 spans 13 amino acids.

The CDR3 is CASSSYRGPYEQYF. CDR3 coding DNA: TGCGCCAGCAGTTCCTACAGGGGGCCCTACGAGCAGTACTTC. The V gene is TRBV4-1, the J gene TRBJ2-7; 9 bases map to TRBD1. The junction had 5 bases not matched to a gene; V was cut back by 6 bases and J by 2 bases. CDR1 is MGHRA, CDR2 YSYEKL, per germline. The CDR3 loop spans 14 amino acids.

This sequence joins TRBV7-6 and TRBJ1-1, with D possibly matching TRBD1 (5 bases). Germline assignment: CDR1 SGHVS and CDR2 FNYEAQ. V shed 5 bases and J shed 9 bases, with 19 bases lying between them. The CDR3 runs 14 residues. The DNA for the CDR3 is TGTGCCAGCAGCCCAACCAATAAGGGGTCTAAAGCTTTCTTT. Its translation is CASSPTNKGSKAFF. Using reference TRBV7-6 and TRBJ1-1 for the parts outside the CDR3, the full variable domain is GAGVSQSPRYKVTKRGQDVALRCDPISGHVSLYWYRQALGQGPEFLTYFNYEAQQDKSGLPNDRFSAERPEGSISTLTIQRTEQRDSAMYRCASSPTNKGSKAFFGQGTRLTVV.

This clonotype came up many times. The chain has TRBV29-1 and TRBJ2-1, with 14 bases matching TRBD2. V trimming: 7 bases; J trimming: 9 bases; junction bases outside the gene matches: 8. CDR1 and CDR2 from the germline V gene are SQVTM and ANQGSEA. The CDR3 is 14 amino acids. The CDR3 reads CSGTTSGRASEQFF. The DNA of the CDR3 is TGCAGCGGAACGACTAGCGGGAGGGCCAGTGAGCAGTTCTTC.

This clonotype was recorded many times. This CDR3 reads CASRAGPNEQFF. Written as DNA, the CDR3 is TGTGCCAGCCGGGCCGGCCCCAATGAGCAGTTCTTC. The rearrangement uses TRBV18 and TRBJ2-1; D is undetermined. Germline CDR1 is KGHSH and CDR2 is LQKENI. Trimming pared 8 bases from V and 6 bases from J, leaving 11 bases between. The CDR3 runs 12 residues.

This clonotype was detected ten times or more. This chain joins TRBV3-1 and TRBJ2-5; TRBD2 matches 9 bases. CDR1 and CDR2 from the germline V gene are LGHDT and YNNKEL (reference sequence). CDR3 size: 16 residues. Trimming removed 6 bases from V and 2 bases from J; junction bases left unmatched: 10. CDR3 DNA: TGTGCCAGCAGACTCTCCCGGCGGGGGGGTCAAGAGACCCAGTACTTC. Translating gives CASRLSRRGGQETQYF.

This clonotype has more than one count but fewer than ten. The chain has TRBV27 and TRBJ2-3; D unresolved. Deletions cut 3 bases from V and 5 bases from J, with 9 bases between. There are 13 residues in the CDR3. Germline values: CDR1 MNHEY, CDR2 SMNVEV (reference sequence). The CDR3 protein is CASSFKVIDTQYF. In DNA form, the CDR3 reads TGTGCCAGCAGTTTTAAGGTCATAGATACGCAGTATTTT.

At least ten counts were recorded for this clonotype. The chain combines TRBV10-2 with TRBJ1-1; D gene unclear. Germline CDR1 and CDR2: WSHSY and SAAADI. This CDR3 region has 14 residues. Trimming took off 4 bases at V and 4 bases at J, with 13 bases between the two ends. Here the CDR3 reads CASSGSSQFTEAFF. CDR3 in DNA: TGCGCCAGCAGTGGCTCGTCTCAGTTCACTGAAGCTTTCTTT.

The V and J genes are TRBV21-1 and TRBJ2-1; the D call TRBD2 from the table was never checked on the DNA. TRBV21-1 is designated a pseudogene. The CDR3 is made up of 18 amino acids. This chain's CDR3 is CASSTCSGRVASYNEQFF. In nucleotides, the CDR3 is TGTGCCAGCAGCACCTGTAGCGGGAGGGTCGCATCCTACAATGAGCAGTTCTTC.